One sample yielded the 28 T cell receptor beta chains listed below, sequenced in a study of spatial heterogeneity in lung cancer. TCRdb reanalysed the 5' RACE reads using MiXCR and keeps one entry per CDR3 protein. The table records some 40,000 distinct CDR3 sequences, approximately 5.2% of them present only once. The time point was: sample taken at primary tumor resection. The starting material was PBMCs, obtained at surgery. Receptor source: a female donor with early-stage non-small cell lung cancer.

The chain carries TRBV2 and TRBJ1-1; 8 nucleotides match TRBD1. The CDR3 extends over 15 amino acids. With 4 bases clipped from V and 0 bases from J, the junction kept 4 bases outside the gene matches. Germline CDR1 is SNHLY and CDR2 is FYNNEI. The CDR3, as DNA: TGTGCCAGCAGTGCGGGACAGGTCATGAACACTGAAGCTTTCTTT. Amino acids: CASSAGQVMNTEAFF.

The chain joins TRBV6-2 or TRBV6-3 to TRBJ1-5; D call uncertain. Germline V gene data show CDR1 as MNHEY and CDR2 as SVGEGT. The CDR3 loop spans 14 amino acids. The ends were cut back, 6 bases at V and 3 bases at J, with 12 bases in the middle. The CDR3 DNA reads TGTGCCAGCAGGGACGGAATTGTCAATCAGCCCCAGCATTTT. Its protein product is CASRDGIVNQPQHF.

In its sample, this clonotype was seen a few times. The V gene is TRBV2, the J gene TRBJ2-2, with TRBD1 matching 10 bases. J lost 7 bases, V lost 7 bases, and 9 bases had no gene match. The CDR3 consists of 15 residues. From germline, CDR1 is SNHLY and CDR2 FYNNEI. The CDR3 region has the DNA TGTGCCAGCAACCGACAGGGGGCAATTGGCGGGGAGCTGTTTTTT. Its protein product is CASNRQGAIGGELFF.

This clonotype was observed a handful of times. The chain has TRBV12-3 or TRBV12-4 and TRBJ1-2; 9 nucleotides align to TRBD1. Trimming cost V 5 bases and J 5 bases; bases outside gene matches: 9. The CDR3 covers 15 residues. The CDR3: CASSPDRGEEYGYTF. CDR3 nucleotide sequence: TGTGCCAGCAGTCCTGACAGGGGGGAAGAATATGGCTACACCTTC.

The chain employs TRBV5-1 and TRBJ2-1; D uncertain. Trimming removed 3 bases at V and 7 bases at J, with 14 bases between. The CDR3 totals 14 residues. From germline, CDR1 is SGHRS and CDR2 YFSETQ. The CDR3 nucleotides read TGCGCCAGCAGCTGGGCCGATTCGGAAAATGAGCAGTTCTTC. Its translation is CASSWADSENEQFF.

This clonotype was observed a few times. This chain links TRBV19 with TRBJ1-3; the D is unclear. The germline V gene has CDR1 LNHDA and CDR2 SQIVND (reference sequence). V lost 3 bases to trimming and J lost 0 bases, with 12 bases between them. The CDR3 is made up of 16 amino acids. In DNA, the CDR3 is TGTGCCAGTAGTATTTCTGGCAGGATCTCTGGAAACACCATATATTTT. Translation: CASSISGRISGNTIYF.

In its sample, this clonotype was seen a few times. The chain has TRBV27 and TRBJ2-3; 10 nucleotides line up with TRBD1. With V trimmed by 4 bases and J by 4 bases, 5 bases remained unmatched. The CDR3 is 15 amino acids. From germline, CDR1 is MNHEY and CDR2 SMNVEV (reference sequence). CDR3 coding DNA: TGTGCCAGCAGTTCTCTGGGGACAGGGGCAGATACGCAGTATTTT. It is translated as CASSSLGTGADTQYF.

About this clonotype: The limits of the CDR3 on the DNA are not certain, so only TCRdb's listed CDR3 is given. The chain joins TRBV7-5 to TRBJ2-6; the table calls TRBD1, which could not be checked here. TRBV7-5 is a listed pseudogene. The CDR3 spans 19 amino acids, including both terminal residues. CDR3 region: CISVPEASGTGSGANVLTF.

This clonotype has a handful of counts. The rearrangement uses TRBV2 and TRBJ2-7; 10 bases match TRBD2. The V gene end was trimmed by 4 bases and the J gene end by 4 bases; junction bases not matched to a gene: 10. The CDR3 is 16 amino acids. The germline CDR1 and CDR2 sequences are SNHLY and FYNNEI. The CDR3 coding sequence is TGTGCCAGCAGTGCGGCCCGAGCTAGCGGGGGATACGAGCAGTACTTC. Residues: CASSAARASGGYEQYF.

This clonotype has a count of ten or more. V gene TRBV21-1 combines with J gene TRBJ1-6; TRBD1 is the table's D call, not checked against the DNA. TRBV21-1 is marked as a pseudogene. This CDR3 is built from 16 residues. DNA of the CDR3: TGTGCCAGCAGCATTCGTCCGGGGCCGATAAGTTCACCCCTCCACTTT. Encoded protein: CASSIRPGPISSPLHF.

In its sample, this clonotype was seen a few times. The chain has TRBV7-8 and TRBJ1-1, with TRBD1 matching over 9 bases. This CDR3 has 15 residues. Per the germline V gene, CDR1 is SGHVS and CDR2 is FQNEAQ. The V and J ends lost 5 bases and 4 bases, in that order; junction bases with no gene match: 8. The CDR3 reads CASSPGGTGFTEAFF. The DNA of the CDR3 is TGTGCCAGCAGCCCGGGGGGGACAGGGTTCACTGAAGCTTTCTTT.

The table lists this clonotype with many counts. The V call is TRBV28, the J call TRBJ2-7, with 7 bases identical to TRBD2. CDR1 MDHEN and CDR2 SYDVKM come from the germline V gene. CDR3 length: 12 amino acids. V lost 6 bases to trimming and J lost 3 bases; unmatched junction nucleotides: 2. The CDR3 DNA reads TGTGCCAGCAGCTGGGGGGGCTACGAGCAGTACTTC. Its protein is CASSWGGYEQYF.

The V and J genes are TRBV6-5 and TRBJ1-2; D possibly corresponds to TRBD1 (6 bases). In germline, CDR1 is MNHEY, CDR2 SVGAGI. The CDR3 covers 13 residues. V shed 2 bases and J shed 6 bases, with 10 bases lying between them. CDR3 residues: CASSYKRDNGYTF. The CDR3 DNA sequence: TGTGCCAGCAGTTACAAAAGGGACAATGGCTACACCTTC.

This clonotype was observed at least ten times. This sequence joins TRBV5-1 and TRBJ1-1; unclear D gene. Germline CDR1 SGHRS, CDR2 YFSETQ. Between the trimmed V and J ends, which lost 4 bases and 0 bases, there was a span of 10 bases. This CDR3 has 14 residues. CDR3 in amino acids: CASSLASMNTEAFF. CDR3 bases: TGCGCCAGCAGCCTGGCCAGCATGAACACTGAAGCTTTCTTT.

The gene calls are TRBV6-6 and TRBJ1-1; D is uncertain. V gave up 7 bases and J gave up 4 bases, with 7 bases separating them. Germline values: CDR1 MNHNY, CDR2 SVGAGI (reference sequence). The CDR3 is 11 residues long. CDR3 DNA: TGTGCCAGCACCGGGTCCACTGAAGCTTTCTTT. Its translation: CASTGSTEAFF.

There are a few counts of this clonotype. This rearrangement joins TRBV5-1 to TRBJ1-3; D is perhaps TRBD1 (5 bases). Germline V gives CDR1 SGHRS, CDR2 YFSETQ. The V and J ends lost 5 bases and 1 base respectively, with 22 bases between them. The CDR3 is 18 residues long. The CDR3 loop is CASSPYSGGARSGNTIYF. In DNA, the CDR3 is TGCGCCAGCAGTCCGTATTCCGGAGGGGCCCGATCTGGAAACACCATATATTTT. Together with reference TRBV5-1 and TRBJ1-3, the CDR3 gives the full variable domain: KAGVTQTPRYLIKTRGQQVTLSCSPISGHRSVSWYQQTPGQGLQFLFEYFSETQRNKGNFPGRFSGRQFSNSRSEMNVSTLELGDSALYLCASSPYSGGARSGNTIYFGEGSWLTVV.

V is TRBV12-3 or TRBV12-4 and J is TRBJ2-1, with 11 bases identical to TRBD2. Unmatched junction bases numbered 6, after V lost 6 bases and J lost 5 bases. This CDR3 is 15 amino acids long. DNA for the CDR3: TGTGCCAGCAGACCCAGGACTAGCGGGCACAATGAGCAGTTCTTC. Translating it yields CASRPRTSGHNEQFF.

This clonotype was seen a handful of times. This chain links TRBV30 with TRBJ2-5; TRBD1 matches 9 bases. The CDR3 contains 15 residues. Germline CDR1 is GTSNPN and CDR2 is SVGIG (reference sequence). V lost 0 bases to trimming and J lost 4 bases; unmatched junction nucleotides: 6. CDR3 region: CAWSVQGAVRETQYF. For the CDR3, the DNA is TGTGCCTGGAGTGTACAGGGGGCGGTAAGAGAGACCCAGTACTTC.

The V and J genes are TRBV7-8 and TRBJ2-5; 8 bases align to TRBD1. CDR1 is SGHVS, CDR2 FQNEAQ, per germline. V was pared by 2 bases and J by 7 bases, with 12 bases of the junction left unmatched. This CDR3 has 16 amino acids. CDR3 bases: TGTGCCAGCAGCTTATTCCGAAGACAGGGGCGCGGGACCCAGTACTTC. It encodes CASSLFRRQGRGTQYF.

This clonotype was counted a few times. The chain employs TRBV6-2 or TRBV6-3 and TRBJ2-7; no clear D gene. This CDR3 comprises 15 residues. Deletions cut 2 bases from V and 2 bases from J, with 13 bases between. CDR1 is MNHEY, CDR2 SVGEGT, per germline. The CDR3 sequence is CASSYPPKEPYEQYF. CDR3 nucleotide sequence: TGTGCCAGCAGTTACCCTCCAAAGGAACCCTACGAGCAGTACTTC.

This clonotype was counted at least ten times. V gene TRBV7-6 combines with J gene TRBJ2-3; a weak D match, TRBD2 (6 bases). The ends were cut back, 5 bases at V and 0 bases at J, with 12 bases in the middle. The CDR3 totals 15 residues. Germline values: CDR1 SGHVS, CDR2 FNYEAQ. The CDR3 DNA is TGTGCCAGCAGCCCTACTAGCCTAAGCACAGATACGCAGTATTTT. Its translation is CASSPTSLSTDTQYF.

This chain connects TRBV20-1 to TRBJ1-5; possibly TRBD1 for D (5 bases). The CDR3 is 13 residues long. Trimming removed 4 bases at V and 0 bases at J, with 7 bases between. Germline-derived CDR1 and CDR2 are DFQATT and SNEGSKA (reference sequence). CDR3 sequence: CSATTDSNQPQHF. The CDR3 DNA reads TGCAGTGCTACGACAGATAGCAATCAGCCCCAGCATTTT.

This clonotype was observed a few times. CDR3 in DNA: TGTGCCAGCAGTTTTAGGTCTAGCGGAGGATACAATGAGCAGTTCTTC. Protein: CASSFRSSGGYNEQFF. V gene TRBV12-3 or TRBV12-4 combines with J gene TRBJ2-1; 7 nucleotides align to TRBD2. Germline trimming cut 3 bases from V and 4 bases from J; bases unmatched to any gene: 9. The CDR3 is made up of 16 amino acids.

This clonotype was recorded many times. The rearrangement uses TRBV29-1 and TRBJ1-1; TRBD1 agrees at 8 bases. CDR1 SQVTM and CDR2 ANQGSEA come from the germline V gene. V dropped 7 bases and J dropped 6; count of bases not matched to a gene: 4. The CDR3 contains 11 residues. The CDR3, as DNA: TGCAGCGCGCGACAGGGGCCTGAAGCTTTCTTT. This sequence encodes CSARQGPEAFF.

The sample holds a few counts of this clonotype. CDR3 residues: CASSEGQGFEQFF. CDR3 DNA: TGCGCCAGCAGTGAAGGACAGGGGTTTGAGCAGTTCTTC. The rearrangement uses TRBV10-1 and TRBJ2-1, with 9 bases matching TRBD1. The CDR3 is 13 amino acids. CDR1 is WNHNN, CDR2 SYGVQD, per germline (reference sequence). Germline trimming cut 3 bases from V and 9 bases from J; bases unmatched to any gene: 3.

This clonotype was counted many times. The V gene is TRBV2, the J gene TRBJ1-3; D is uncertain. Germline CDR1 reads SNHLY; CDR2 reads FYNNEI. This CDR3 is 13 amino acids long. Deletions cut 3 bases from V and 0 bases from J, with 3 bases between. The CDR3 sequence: CASSDNSGNTIYF. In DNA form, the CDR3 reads TGTGCCAGCAGTGACAACTCTGGAAACACCATATATTTT.

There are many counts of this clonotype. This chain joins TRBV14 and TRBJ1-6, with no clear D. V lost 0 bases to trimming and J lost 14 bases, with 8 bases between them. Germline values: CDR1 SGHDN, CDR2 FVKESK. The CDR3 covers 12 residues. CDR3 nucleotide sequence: TGTGCCAGCAGCCAAGATTCCCTCACCCTCCACTTT. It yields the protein CASSQDSLTLHF. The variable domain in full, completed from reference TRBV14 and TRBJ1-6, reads EAGVTQFPSHSVIEKGQTVTLRCDPISGHDNLYWYRRVMGKEIKFLLHFVKESKQDESGMPNNRFLAERTGGTYSTLKVQPAELEDSGVYFCASSQDSLTLHFGNGTRLTVT.

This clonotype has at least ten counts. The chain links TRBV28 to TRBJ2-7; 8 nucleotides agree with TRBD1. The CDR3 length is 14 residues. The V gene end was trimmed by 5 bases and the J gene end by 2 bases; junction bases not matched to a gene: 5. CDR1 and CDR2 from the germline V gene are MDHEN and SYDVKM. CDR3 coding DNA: TGTGCCAGCAGTCTGACAGGGGCCGCCTACGAGCAGTACTTC. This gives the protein CASSLTGAAYEQYF.